The following is a T cell receptor (beta chain) sequence with its context. Its recognized antigen is unknown. Per-base quality was not reported, and no clone a single base away is much larger than it. The CDR3 sequence holds 17 residues, the cysteine and phenylalanine included. The retained sequence is limited to the CDR3, 51 bases, with the frame set at the first base. Between the V and J ends, shortened by 1 base and 3 bases respectively, the junction contains 15 bases. From the germline V gene, CDR1 is MGHRA and CDR2 is YSYEKL. Healthy HIV-negative adults with no recently reported acute infections or vaccinations were included as donors. Only Caucasian adults living in Nashville, Tennessee, USA were represented among the donors. Magnetic negative selection was used to enrich CD4+ T cells, after which naive cells were positively selected on CD45RA and the negative fraction became the memory subset. Blood was collected by leukapheresis, and PBMCs were isolated by Ficoll-Histopaque density gradient centrifugation and then cryopreserved in liquid nitrogen vapor phase. Analytical flow cytometry was used to check the purity and quantity of every magnetically sorted T cell population. Each sorted fraction had its genomic DNA isolated and then quantified by UV absorbance on a Nanodrop 2000c.

Using the deep immunoSEQ assay, TCR CDR3 regions were amplified from genomic DNA by multiplex PCR. For each cell subset, the extracted genomic DNA was distributed evenly across all wells of several immunoSEQ 96-well plates, and each plate served as one replicate. For sorted subsets, 200 to 250 ng of genomic DNA, equivalent to 30,000 or so T cell genomes, went into each replicate PCR. Purified libraries were measured with a Qubit 3.0 fluorometer, size-checked on a Bioanalyzer 2100, and measured again with the KAPA Library Quantification kit. A separate single-read 150-cycle Illumina NextSeq 550 flow cell was used to sequence each immunoSEQ 96-well plate. The paper's data handling went like this. Because the immunoSEQ output included only junctional sequences and no quality scores, the filtering could not be the same as the filtering used for full-length reads. Sequences were annotated with PyIR, a Python wrapper for IgBLAST v1.9, using IMGT germline references to assign V/J genes and CDR3. Reads with weak V/J assignments (E-value above 1e-6), missing CDR3, stop codons, out-of-frame junctions, or ambiguous translated residues were removed. V3J clonotypes were defined as sequences sharing the same inferred V gene, J gene, and CDR3 amino acid sequence. The percentage overlap between two repertoires was calculated by dividing the number of shared unique clonotypes by the size of the smaller repertoire. RTK rarefaction, the Chao1 estimator, and Recon v2.1 estimates of unobserved clonotypes were used to assess repertoire richness. Generation probabilities for all TCRbeta clonotypes obtained by the gDNA method from several donors were computed using OLGA. This immuneACCESS table, as held by TCRdb, lists in-frame sequences with V and J called but not all clones. Of the missing ones, under half trace to an unresolved V gene in checked studies; the others have no known cause. Clonal size and the V and J genes are those of that table, whereas D and trimming came from the DNA. This sample lists some 2,400,000 clones; more than 90% were detected once. Clones ranked in the top ten supply 0.1% to 0.15% of the sample.

This record belongs to a study of shared clonotypes between healthy human individuals (dated by TCRdb to 2018 to 2020). In terms of the full investigation: The cohort comprised a couple of women and a few men aged 18 to 49 years. For each donor, three plates each were used for CD4 naive and CD4 memory, two plates were used for CD8 naive, and one plate was used for CD8 memory. The study deeply sequenced blood TCR repertoires of five healthy adults to estimate repertoire size and the extent of clonotype sharing between individuals. Libraries were prepared and TCR repertoires were sequenced by different laboratories using diverse techniques, in order to increase sequencing depth and limit assay-specific biases. Each donor's leukapheresis produced roughly between roughly 0.94 and 9.5 billion PBMCs.

Overall study results and their limits: Incomplete sequencing was indicated by rarefaction of sorted-subset datasets, despite the large sequencing depth. Naive subsets generally had larger estimated clonotype richness than memory subsets. Approximately 4.8% of naive CD4, approximately 3.7% of naive CD8, 2.3% of memory CD4, and about 0.4% of memory CD8 clonotypes were shared across several donors. Based on pairwise subsampling, the degree of clonotype sharing among donors was expected to be affected by sequencing depth. Only blood was sampled, and tissue TCR repertoires likely differ from those in blood. The genetic and exposure-history diversity represented was limited by the small number of donors. Higher generation probabilities were observed for clonotypes shared by all four sorted-subset donors than for non-shared clonotypes.

The receptor's source is a young man in good health. The rearranged segments are TRBV4-1 and TRBJ2-2; a weak D assignment points to TRBD2 (6 bases agree). The source material was naive CD4+ T cells sorted from blood. In light of the paper, this sample's cell subset or site label describes: CD45RA+ positively selected. The CDR3 reads CASSQGEASLDTGELFF. The nucleotide sequence reads as follows: TGCGCCAGCAGCCAAGGGGAGGCGAGCTTGGACACCGGGGAGCTGTTTTTT.